The 9 T cell receptor beta chains presented below share a single source sample, sequenced in a study of identical twins. Using its own MiXCR run on the 5' RACE reads, TCRdb lists one record per CDR3 protein. The sample includes nearly 250,000 distinct CDR3 sequences, 7% of them seen just once. These same data were also listed under a study on yellow fever vaccine responses in identical twins.

The sequenced sample was memory (CD45RO+) T cells sorted from blood. All receptors derive from a young woman in good health.

In regard to this clonotype: This sequence may be a read error, since a much larger clone differs from it by one base. The chain carries TRBV10-3 and TRBJ2-1; TRBD2 might be the D (6 bases). The CDR3 extends over 15 amino acids. Germline V lookup: CDR1 ENHRY, CDR2 SYGVKD. The CDR3 here is CAVSETPGGANEQFF. CDR3 DNA: TGTGCCGTCAGTGAAACCCCCGGGGGAGCCAATGAGCAGTTCTTC.

This clonotype was detected many times. This chain links TRBV20-1 with TRBJ2-3; D tentatively reads TRBD1 or TRBD2 (5 bases each). Per the germline V gene, CDR1 is DFQATT and CDR2 is SNEGSKA (reference sequence). The CDR3 has 14 amino acids. Trimming left V 5 bases short and J 2 bases short, with 14 bases between. In DNA form, the CDR3 reads TGCAGTGCTCCACTAGTAGGGGCCACAGATACGCAGTATTTT. Its translation is CSAPLVGATDTQYF.

A few counts support this clonotype. The chain couples TRBV27 to TRBJ1-3; D is unresolved. CDR1 is MNHEY, CDR2 SMNVEV, per germline (reference sequence). This CDR3 contains 13 residues. V lost 2 bases and J lost 4, with 6 bases in between. The CDR3 coding sequence is TGTGCCAGCAGTTTAAATGGAGGAAACACCATATATTTT. The encoded protein is CASSLNGGNTIYF.

The chain combines TRBV27 with TRBJ1-2; possibly TRBD1 for D (5 bases). The germline V and J ends were trimmed by 2 bases and 8 bases, with 12 bases remaining between them. Per the germline V gene, CDR1 is MNHEY and CDR2 is SMNVEV (reference sequence). The CDR3 has 13 residues. Here the CDR3 reads CASSLAVGAGYTF. DNA for the CDR3: TGTGCCAGCAGTTTAGCTGTAGGGGCGGGCTACACCTTC.

This clonotype was counted at least ten times. This chain links TRBV5-1 with TRBJ1-1; no definite D call. The CDR3 totals 12 residues. Trimming shortened V by 6 bases and J by 1 base, and 7 bases separated the two germline ends. CDR1 and CDR2 from the germline V gene are SGHRS and YFSETQ. CDR3 sequence: CASKQANTEAFF. The CDR3 region has the DNA TGCGCCAGCAAACAAGCGAACACTGAAGCTTTCTTT.

The chain carries TRBV24-1 and TRBJ2-5; 11 bases map to TRBD2. The CDR3 spans 16 residues. After removal of 3 bases from V and 5 bases from J, the junction contained 7 bases not matched to a gene. Germline loops: CDR1 KGHDR, CDR2 SFDVKD. For the CDR3, the DNA is TGTGCCACCAGTGATAATCAACTAGCGGGAGTGGAGACCCAGTACTTC. Protein product: CATSDNQLAGVETQYF.

This clonotype has at least ten counts. The gene calls are TRBV12-3 or TRBV12-4 and TRBJ2-3; D not resolved. The CDR3 is 16 residues long. V was cut by 2 bases and J by 2 bases, with 14 bases left in between. The CDR3: CASSLNPGPPTDTQYF. The DNA of the CDR3 is TGTGCCAGCAGTTTAAATCCGGGTCCTCCCACAGATACGCAGTATTTT.

This clonotype has only a few counts. A read error may account for a junction end that differs from germline. The V gene is TRBV12-3 or TRBV12-4, the J gene TRBJ2-2; perhaps TRBD2 as D (6 bases). CDR3 length: 14 amino acids. CDR3 sequence (DNA): TGTGCCAGCCGTTTAGGACTAAACACCGGGGAGCTGTTTTTT. Protein: CASRLGLNTGELFF.

V is TRBV20-1 and J is TRBJ2-3, with 15 bases identical to TRBD2. CDR1 is DFQATT and CDR2 is SNEGSKA in the germline V gene (reference sequence). The CDR3 extends over 16 amino acids. Trimming at V came to 0 bases and at J to 5 bases, leaving 3 bases not matched to a gene. CDR3 bases: TGCAGTGCTAGAGACCCGGGACTAGCGGGAGGAGATACGCAGTATTTT. Amino acid sequence: CSARDPGLAGGDTQYF.